The clone carrying this TCR beta chain was counted at least ten times. Its target is not known. This entry comes from a study of T cell clonality in common variable immunodeficiency. Notes on the study in general: CVID patient heterogeneity limited repertoire-clinical complication correlations. TCRbeta clonality was increased in CVID versus healthy controls. In common variable immunodeficiency, TCR beta chains reportedly carried fewer deletions and N-nucleotide insertions.

TCRdb's table, derived via immunoSEQ multiplex PCR, lists solely in-frame clones and lacks some. Altogether 55,000 or so clones were found in the sample, and no singletons occur. Sequencing was carried out using peripheral blood mononuclear cells. The sequence was collected from a person aged 18 to 75 in good health.

The CDR3 here is CASSTFLNTGELFF. Partial CDR3 DNA: TGTGCCAGCTCTACCTTCCTGAACACCGGGGAG. The V and J genes are TRBV12-3 or TRBV12-4 and TRBJ2-2; D gene ambiguous. Coverage ceases 3 residues before the CDR3 finishes, and the germline J gene fills in the end. The ends were cut back, 8 bases at V and 1 base at J, with 11 bases in the middle. The CDR3 has 14 residues.